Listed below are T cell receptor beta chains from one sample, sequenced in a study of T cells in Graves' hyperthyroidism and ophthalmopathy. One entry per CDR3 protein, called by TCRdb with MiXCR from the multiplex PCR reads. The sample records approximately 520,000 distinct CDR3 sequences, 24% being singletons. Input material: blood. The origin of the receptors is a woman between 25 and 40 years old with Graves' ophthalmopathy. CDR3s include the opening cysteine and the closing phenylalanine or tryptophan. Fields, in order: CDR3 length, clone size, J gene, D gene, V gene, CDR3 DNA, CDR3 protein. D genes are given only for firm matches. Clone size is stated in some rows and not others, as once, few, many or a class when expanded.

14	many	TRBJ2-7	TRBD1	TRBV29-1	TGCAGCGTTGAGAGTCGGGACAGGGTCTACGAGCAGTACTTC	CSVESRDRVYEQYF
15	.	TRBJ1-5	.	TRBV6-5	TGTGCCAGCAGTTACTCATACAGGGCAAATCAGCCCCAGCATTTT	CASSYSYRANQPQHF
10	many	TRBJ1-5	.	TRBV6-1	TGTGCCATCACCCATCAGCCCCAGCATTTT	CAITHQPQHF
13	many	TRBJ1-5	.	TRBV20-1	TGCAGTGCTAGAAGCGGTTTAAATCAGCCCCAGCATTTT	CSARSGLNQPQHF
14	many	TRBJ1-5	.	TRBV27	TGTGCCAGCAGTTTATATGGGGGGAATCAGCCCCAGCATTTT	CASSLYGGNQPQHF
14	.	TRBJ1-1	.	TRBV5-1	TGCGCCAGCAGCTTTAAGGGTCCGGAGACTGAAGCTTTCTTT	CASSFKGPETEAFF
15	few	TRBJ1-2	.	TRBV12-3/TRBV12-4	TGTGCCAGCAGTTTAGTACAGCAAACTAACCATGGCTACACCTTC	CASSLVQQTNHGYTF
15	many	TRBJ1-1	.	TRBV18	TGTGCCAGCTCACCACCGTCCAGGTTGAACACTGAAGCTTTCTTT	CASSPPSRLNTEAFF
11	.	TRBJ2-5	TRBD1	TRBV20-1	TGCAGTGCTGGGGACAGGGAAGTCCAGTACTTC	CSAGDREVQYF
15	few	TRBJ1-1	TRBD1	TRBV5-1	TGCGCCAGCGGGCCCACCGGGACAGAGAACACTGAAGCTTTCTTT	CASGPTGTENTEAFF
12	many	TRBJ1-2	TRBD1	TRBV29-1	TGCAGCGTAAAAACAGGGGACTATGGCTACACCTTC	CSVKTGDYGYTF
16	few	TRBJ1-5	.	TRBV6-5	TGTGCCAGCAGTTACAGGTCGGGGCATGGGAGCCAGCCCCAGCATTTT	CASSYRSGHGSQPQHF
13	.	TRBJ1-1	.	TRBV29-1	TGCAGCGTTGAAAGACCGTTGAACACTGAAGCTTTCTTT	CSVERPLNTEAFF
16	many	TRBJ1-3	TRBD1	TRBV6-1	TGTGCCAGCAGTACCGGGACAGGGGTTTTAGGAAACACCATATATTTT	CASSTGTGVLGNTIYF
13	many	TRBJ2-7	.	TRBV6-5	TGTGCCAGCAGTTACTCCGTCGAAACGGAGCAGTACTTC	CASSYSVETEQYF
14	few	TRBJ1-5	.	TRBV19	TGTGCCAGTAGGATGGACACTAGCAATCAGCCCCAGCATTTT	CASRMDTSNQPQHF
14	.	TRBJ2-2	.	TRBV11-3	TGTGCCAGCAGCTTAACCACATACACCGGGGAGCTGTTTTTT	CASSLTTYTGELFF
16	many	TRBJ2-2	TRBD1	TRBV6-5	TGTGCCAGCAGTTTACGGACAGGGGGCAACACCGGGGAGCTGTTTTTT	CASSLRTGGNTGELFF
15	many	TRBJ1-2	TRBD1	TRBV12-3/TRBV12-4	TGTGCCAGCAGTTTAGTAAGGGGGCGGGGTGGTGGCTACACCTTC	CASSLVRGRGGGYTF
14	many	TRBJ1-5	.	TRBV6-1	TGTGCCAGCAACCCCACAGGGAGCACTCAGCCCCAGCATTTT	CASNPTGSTQPQHF
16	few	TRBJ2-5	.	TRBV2	TGTGCCAGCAGTGAATCTGGAGGGGGGGGGCAAGAGACCCAGTACTTC	CASSESGGGGQETQYF
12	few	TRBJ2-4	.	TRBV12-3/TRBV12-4	TGTGCCAGCAGTTTAGGGGTAAACATTAAGTACTTC	CASSLGVNIKYF
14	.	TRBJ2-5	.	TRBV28	TGTGCCAGCAGTTCGAGCAGGGAACAAGAGACCCAGTACTTC	CASSSSREQETQYF
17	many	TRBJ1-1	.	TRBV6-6	TGTGCCAGCAGTTACCTTAGCGGAGCTAGGATGAACACTGAAGCTTTCTTT	CASSYLSGARMNTEAFF
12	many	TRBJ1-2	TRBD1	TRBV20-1	TGCAGTGCTAGGCAGGGGGATTGGGGCTACACCTTC	CSARQGDWGYTF
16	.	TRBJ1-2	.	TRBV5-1	TGCGCCAGCAGCTTGGAGGCTCAAGGACAGAGTTATGGCTACACCTTC	CASSLEAQGQSYGYTF
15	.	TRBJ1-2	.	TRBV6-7	TGTGCCAGCAGTTACTCAAGAGTCAGGGGAGGTGGTTACACCTTC	CASSYSRVRGGGYTF
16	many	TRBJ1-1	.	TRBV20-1	TGCAGTGCTGAACGCCCGATAATCATAGGCGACACTGAAGCTTTCTTT	CSAERPIIIGDTEAFF
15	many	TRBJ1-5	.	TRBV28	TGTGCCAGCATAGGGGTGAATGGAGGAGGACAGCCCCAGCATTTT	CASIGVNGGGQPQHF